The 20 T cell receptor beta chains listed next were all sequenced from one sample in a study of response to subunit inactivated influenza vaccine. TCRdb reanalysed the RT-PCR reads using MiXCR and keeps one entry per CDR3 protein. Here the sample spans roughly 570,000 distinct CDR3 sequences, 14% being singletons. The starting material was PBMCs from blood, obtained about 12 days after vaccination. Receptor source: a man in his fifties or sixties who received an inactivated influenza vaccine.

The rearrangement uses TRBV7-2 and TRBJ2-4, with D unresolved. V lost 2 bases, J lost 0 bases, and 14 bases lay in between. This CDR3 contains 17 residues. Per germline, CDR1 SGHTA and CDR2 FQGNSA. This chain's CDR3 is CASSLFHTNLAKNIQYF. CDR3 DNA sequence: TGTGCCAGCAGCTTATTTCACACAAACCTAGCCAAAAACATTCAGTACTTC.

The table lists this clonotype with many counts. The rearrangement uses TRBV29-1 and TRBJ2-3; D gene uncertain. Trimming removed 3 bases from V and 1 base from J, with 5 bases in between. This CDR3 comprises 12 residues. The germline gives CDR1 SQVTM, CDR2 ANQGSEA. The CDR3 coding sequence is TGCAGCGTTGAGGGCGGCACAGATACGCAGTATTTT. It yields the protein CSVEGGTDTQYF.

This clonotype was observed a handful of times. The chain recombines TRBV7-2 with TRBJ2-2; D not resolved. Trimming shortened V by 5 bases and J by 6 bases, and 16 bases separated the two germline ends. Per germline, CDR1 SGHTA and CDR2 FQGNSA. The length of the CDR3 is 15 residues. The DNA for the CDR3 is TGTGCCAGCAGCCCCCTATTTTCCCATGCCGGGGAGCTGTTTTTT. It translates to CASSPLFSHAGELFF.

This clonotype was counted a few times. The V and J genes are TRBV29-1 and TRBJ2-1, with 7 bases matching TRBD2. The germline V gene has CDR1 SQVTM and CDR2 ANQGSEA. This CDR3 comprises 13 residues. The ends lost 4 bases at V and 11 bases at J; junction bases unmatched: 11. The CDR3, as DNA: TGCAGCGTTGGCGGACTAGAGGGAAGGCAGCAGTTCTTC. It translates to CSVGGLEGRQQFF.

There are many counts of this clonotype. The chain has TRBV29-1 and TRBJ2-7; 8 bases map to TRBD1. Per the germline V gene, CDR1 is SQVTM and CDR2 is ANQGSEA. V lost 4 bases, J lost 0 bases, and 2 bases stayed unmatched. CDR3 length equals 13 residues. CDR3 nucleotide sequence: TGCAGCGTTGGACAGGGGTACTCCTACGAGCAGTACTTC. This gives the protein CSVGQGYSYEQYF.

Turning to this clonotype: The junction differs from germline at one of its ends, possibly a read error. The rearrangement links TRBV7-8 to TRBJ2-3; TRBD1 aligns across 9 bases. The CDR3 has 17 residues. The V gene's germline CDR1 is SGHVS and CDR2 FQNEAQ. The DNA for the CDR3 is TGTGCCAGCAGCCTAGCAGCCGGGACAGGGAACACAGATACGCAGTATTTT. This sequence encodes CASSLAAGTGNTDTQYF.

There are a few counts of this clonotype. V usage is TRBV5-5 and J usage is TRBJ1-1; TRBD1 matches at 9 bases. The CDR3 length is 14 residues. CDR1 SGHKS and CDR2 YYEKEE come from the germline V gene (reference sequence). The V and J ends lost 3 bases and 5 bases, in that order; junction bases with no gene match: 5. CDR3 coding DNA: TGTGCCAGCAGCTGGGGACAGGGTGTGACTGAAGCTTTCTTT. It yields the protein CASSWGQGVTEAFF.

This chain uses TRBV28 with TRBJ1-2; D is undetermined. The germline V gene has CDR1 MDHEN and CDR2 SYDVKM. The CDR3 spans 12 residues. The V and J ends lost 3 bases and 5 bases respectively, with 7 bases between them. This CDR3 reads CASSFNQYGYTF. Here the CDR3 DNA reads TGTGCCAGCAGTTTCAATCAGTATGGCTACACCTTC.

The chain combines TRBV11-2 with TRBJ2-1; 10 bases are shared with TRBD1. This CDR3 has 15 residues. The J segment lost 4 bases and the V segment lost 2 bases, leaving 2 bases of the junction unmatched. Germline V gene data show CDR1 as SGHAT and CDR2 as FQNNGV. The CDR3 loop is CASSLMGQGYNEQFF. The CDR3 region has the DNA TGTGCCAGCAGCTTAATGGGACAGGGGTACAATGAGCAGTTCTTC.

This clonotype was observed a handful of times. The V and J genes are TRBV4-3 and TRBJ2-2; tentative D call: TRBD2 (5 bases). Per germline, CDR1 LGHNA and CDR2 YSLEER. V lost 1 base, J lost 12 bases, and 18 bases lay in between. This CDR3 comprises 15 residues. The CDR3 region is CASSQALRPPGKLFF. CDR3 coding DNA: TGCGCCAGCAGCCAAGCGCTGAGACCACCGGGGAAGCTGTTTTTT.

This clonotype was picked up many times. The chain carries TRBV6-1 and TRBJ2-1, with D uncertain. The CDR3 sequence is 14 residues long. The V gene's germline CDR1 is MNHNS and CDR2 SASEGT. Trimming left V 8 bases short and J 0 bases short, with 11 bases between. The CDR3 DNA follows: TGTGCCAGCGGGCGTGACCTCTCCTACAATGAGCAGTTCTTC. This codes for CASGRDLSYNEQFF.

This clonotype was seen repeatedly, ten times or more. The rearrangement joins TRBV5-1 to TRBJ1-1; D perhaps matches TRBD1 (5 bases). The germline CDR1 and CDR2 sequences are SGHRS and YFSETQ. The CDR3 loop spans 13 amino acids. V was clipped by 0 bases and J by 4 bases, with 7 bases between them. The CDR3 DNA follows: TGCGCCAGCAGCTTGGTGAGGGGCACTGAAGCTTTCTTT. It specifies CASSLVRGTEAFF.

The CDR3 sequence is CAIRIDGGREVRLHF. The DNA of the CDR3 is TGTGCCATCAGGATAGACGGGGGGCGCGAAGTACGCCTCCACTTT. This sequence joins TRBV10-3 and TRBJ1-6, with TRBD1 as a possible D gene (6 bases). The CDR3 is 15 residues long. The V end was cut by 6 bases, the J end by 15 bases, with 24 bases between. Germline V CDR1 and CDR2: ENHRY, SYGVKD.

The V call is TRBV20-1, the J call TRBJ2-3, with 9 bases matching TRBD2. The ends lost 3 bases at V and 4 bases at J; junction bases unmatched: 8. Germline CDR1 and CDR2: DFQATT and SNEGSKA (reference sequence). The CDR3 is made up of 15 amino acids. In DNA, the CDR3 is TGCAGTGCTAGTGGTTTAGCGGGGGCTCCAGATACGCAGTATTTT. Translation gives CSASGLAGAPDTQYF.

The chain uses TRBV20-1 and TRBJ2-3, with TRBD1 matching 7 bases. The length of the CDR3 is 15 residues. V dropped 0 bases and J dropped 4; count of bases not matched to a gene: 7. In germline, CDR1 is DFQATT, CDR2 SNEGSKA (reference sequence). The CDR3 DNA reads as TGCAGTGCTAGAGATGGTAGGGGGCGCGCAGATACGCAGTATTTT. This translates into CSARDGRGRADTQYF.

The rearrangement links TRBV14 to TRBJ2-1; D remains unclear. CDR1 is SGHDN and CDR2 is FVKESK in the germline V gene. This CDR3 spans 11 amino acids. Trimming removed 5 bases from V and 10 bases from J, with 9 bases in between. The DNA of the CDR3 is TGTGCCAGCAGCGTTACAAGAGAGCAGTTCTTC. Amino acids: CASSVTREQFF.

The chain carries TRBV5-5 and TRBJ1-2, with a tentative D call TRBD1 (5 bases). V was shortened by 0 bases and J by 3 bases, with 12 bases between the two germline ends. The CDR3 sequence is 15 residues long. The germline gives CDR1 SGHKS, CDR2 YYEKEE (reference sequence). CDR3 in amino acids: CASSLAYGTHYGYTF. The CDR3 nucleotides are TGTGCCAGCAGCTTGGCCTATGGGACTCACTATGGCTACACCTTC. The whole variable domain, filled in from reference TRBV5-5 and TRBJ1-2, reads DAGVTQSPTHLIKTRGQQVTLRCSPISGHKSVSWYQQVLGQGPQFIFQYYEKEERGRGNFPDRFSARQFPNYSSELNVNALLLGDSALYLCASSLAYGTHYGYTFGSGTRLTVV.

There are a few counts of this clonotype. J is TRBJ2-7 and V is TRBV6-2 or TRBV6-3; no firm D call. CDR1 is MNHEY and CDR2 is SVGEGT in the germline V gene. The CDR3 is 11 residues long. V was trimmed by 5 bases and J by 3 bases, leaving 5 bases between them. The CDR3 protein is CASSNVYEQYF. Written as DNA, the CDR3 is TGTGCCAGCAGTAACGTCTACGAGCAGTACTTC.

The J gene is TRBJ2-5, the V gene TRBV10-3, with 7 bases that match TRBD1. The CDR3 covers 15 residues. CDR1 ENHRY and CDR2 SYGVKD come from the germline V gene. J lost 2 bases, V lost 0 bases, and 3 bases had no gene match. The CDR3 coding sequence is TGTGCCATCAGTGAGTCCGGGACAGTTCAAGAGACCCAGTACTTC. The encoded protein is CAISESGTVQETQYF.

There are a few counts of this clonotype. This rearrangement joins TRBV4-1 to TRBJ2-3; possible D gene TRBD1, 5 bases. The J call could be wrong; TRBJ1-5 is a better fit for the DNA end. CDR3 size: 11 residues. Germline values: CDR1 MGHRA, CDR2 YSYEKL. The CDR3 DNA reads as TGCGCCAGCAATCTACAGGATACGCAGCATTTT. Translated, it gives CASNLQDTQHF.